The clone carrying this TCR beta chain was picked up one time. The germline V gene encodes CDR1 SQVTM and CDR2 ANQGSEA. The CDR3 length is 13 residues. V trimming: 6 bases; J trimming: 2 bases; junction bases outside the gene matches: 7. Libraries were prepared by immunoSEQ multiplex PCR; TCRdb keeps only in-frame clonotypes and omits some of them. The sample records 2 million or so clones, less than 95% being singletons. Naive CD8 cells lacked CD45RO and underwent positive selection for CCR7, leaving out terminally differentiated effector memory CD45RA+ cells. This sample was taken from a study of shared clonotypes between healthy human individuals.

Sequencing input: naive CD8+ T cells sorted from blood. This receptor was identified in a man aged 18 to 35 in good health. V gene TRBV29-1 combines with J gene TRBJ2-7; TRBD1 agrees at 7 bases. CDR3 protein: CSVDTGTAYEQYF. The DNA of the CDR3 is TGCAGCGTGGATACCGGGACAGCCTACGAGCAGTACTTC.